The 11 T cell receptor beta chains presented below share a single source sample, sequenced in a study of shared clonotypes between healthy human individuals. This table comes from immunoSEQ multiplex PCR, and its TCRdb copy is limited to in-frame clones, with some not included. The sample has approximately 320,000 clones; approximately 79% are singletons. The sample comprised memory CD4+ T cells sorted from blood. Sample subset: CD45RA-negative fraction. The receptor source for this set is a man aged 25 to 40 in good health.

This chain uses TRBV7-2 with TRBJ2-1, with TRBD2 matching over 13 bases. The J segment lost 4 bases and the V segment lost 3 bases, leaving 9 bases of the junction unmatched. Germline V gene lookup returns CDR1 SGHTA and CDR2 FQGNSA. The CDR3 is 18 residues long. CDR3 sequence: CASSLSATLAGGYNEQFF. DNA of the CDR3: TGTGCCAGCAGCTTGTCCGCTACACTAGCGGGAGGGTACAATGAGCAGTTCTTC.

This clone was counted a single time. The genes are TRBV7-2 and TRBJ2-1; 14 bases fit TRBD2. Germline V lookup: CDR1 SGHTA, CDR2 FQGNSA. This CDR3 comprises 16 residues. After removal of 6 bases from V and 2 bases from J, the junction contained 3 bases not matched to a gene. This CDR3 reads CASRQGLAGAYNEQFF. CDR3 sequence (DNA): TGTGCCAGCAGGCAGGGACTAGCGGGAGCCTACAATGAGCAGTTCTTC.

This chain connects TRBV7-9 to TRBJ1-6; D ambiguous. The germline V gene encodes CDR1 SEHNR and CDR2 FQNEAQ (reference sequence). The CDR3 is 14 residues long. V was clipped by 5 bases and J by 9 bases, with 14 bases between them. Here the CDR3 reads CASSRGDAGSPLHF. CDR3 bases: TGTGCCAGCAGCCGTGGCGACGCGGGTTCACCCCTCCACTTT.

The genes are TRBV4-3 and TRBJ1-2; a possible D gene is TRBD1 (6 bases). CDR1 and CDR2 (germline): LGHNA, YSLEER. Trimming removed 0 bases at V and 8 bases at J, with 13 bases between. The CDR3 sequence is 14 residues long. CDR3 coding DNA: TGCGCCAGCAGCCAAGAAGTCGGGACAAGAGGCTACACCTTC. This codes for CASSQEVGTRGYTF.

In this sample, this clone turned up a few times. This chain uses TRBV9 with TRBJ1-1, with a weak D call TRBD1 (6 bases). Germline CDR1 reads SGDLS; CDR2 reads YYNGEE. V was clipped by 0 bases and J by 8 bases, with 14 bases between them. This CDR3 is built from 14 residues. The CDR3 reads CASSVEGEGREAFF. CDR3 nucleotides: TGTGCCAGCAGCGTAGAGGGGGAAGGGAGAGAAGCTTTCTTT.

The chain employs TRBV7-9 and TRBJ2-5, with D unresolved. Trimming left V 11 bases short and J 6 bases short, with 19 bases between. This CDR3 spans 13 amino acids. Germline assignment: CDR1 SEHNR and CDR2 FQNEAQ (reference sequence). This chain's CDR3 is CALLEDGAKTQYF. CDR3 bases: TGTGCCCTCCTAGAGGACGGAGCGAAGACCCAGTACTTC. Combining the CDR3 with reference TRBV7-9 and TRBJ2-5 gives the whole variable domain DTGVSQNPRHKITKRGQNVTFRCDPISEHNRLYWYRQTLGQGPEFLTYFQNEAQLEKSRLLSDRFSAERPKGSFSTLEIQRTEQGDSAMYLCALLEDGAKTQYFGPGTRLLVL.

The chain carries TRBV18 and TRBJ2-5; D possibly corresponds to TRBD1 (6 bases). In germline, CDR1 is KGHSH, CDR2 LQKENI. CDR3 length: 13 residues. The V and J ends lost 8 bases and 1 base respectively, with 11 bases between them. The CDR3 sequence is CASRGGVQETQYF. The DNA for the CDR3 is TGTGCCAGCCGAGGGGGAGTCCAAGAGACCCAGTACTTC.

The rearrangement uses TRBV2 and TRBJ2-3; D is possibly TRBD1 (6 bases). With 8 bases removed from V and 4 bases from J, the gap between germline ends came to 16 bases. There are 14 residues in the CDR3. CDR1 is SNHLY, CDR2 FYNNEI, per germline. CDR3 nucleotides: TGTGCCAGCTCCTTCTTCGAGGGGGCAGATACGCAGTATTTT. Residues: CASSFFEGADTQYF.

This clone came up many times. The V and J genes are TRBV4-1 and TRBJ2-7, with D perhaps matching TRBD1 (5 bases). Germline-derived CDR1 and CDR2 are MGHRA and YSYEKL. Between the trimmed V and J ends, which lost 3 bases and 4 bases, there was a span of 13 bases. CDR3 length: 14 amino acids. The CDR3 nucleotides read TGCGCCAGCAGCCAGCCTGGGGCCCTTTACGAGCAGTACTTC. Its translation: CASSQPGALYEQYF.

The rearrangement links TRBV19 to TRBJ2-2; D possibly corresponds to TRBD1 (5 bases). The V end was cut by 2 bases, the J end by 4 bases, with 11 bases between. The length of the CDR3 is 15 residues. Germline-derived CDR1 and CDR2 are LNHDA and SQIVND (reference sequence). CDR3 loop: CASSIRGQVTGELFF. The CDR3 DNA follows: TGTGCCAGTAGTATAAGGGGTCAAGTCACCGGGGAGCTGTTTTTT.

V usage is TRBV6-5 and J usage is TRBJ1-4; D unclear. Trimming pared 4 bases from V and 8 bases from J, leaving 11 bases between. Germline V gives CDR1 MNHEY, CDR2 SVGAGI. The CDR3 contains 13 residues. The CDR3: CASSSWEGEKLFF. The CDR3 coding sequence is TGTGCCAGCAGTTCGTGGGAAGGAGAAAAACTGTTTTTT.